This TCR beta chain originates from a study of metastatic and nonmetastatic thyroid tumors. Study-wide background: Comparison of repertoires was carried out across blood and tumor or nodule tissue from malignant and benign thyroid patients.

V trimming: 5 bases; J trimming: 3 bases; junction bases outside the gene matches: 2. The germline V gene encodes CDR1 KGHDR and CDR2 SFDVKD. The CDR3 has 13 residues. As regards this clone: Its specificity is unknown.

Study findings and constraints: For both blood and tumor, malignant thyroid tumors reportedly showed significantly higher TCR beta diversity than benign nodules did.

Methods used by the authors: The authors used CDR3 differences across clinicopathological groups to build a distant-metastasis classifier for papillary thyroid cancer. TCRdb re-called clones via MiXCR from the PCR reads. TCRdb, not the original authors, processed these V and J calls. The table includes about 14,000 clones, around a quarter detected once. Ahead of thyroid surgery, no patient had received treatment of any kind. The chain couples TRBV24-1 to TRBJ2-5; 7 nucleotides align to TRBD1. The TCR was taken from a female donor with papillary thyroid cancer or a benign thyroid nodule (not recorded which). Some clones in this sample may be carry-over from other donors' samples. Sequencing used blood. This CDR3 reads CATSGGQEETQYF. The CDR3 DNA reads as TGTGCCACCAGTGGAGGACAGGAAGAGACCCAGTACTTC.